These 28 T cell receptor beta chains share one sample of origin, sequenced in a study of T cell repertoires in cytomegalovirus infection (dated by TCRdb to about 2019). These receptors' antigens are unknown. In light of the paper, this sample's treatment or condition label describes: in vitro stimulation with specific CMV peptide epitopes to enrich CMV-specific T cells. For sequencing, an Illumina HiSeq 1500 was employed. The public reads were quality trimmed at Q25 with fastp and then assembled into clones with MiXCR by TCRdb, keeping productive beta chains. CDR3 protein sequences are deduplicated, and each keeps its most common genes and DNA. This sample holds 550,000 to 700,000 distinct CDR3 sequences; almost 40% were observed only once. The ten top clones hold 48% of the sample. Here the sequenced sample was cultured PBMCs, taken from culture after CMV antigen stimulation. These receptors all come from a human donor in good health (CMV status not recorded). Some clones in this sample may be carry-over from other donors' samples.

The chain recombines TRBV12-3 or TRBV12-4 with TRBJ2-1; D perhaps matches TRBD2 (6 bases). V was pared by 1 base and J by 5 bases, with 18 bases between. This CDR3 is built from 17 residues. This chain's CDR3 is CASSLGLEGAKDNEQFF. The DNA of the CDR3 is TGTGCCAGCAGTTTAGGGCTGGAGGGAGCTAAAGACAATGAGCAGTTCTTC.

This clonotype was seen once. The rearrangement joins TRBV27 to TRBJ2-1; TRBD2 aligns across 8 bases. The CDR3 has 13 residues. Germline assignment: CDR1 MNHEY and CDR2 SMNVEV (reference sequence). Trimming at V came to 7 bases and at J to 7 bases, leaving 6 bases not matched to a gene. For the CDR3, the DNA is TGTGCCAGCATGATCGGGAGGGGAAATGAGCAGTTCTTC. It translates to CASMIGRGNEQFF.

V usage is TRBV12-3 or TRBV12-4 and J usage is TRBJ1-3; D remains unclear. With 5 bases removed from V and 0 bases from J, the gap between germline ends came to 14 bases. The CDR3 loop spans 16 amino acids. CDR3 DNA sequence: TGTGCCAGCAGTCCTCGCACCGGGTACTCTGGAAACACCATATATTTT. This sequence encodes CASSPRTGYSGNTIYF.

This clonotype was counted a few times. The chain links TRBV28 to TRBJ2-3; 7 bases line up with TRBD1. Germline trimming cut 5 bases from V and 4 bases from J; bases unmatched to any gene: 6. This CDR3 is built from 14 residues. Germline assignment: CDR1 MDHEN and CDR2 SYDVKM. This chain's CDR3 is CASSHRGGADTQYF. The CDR3 DNA sequence: TGTGCCAGCAGTCACAGGGGCGGCGCAGATACGCAGTATTTT.

There are many counts of this clonotype. The chain employs TRBV7-2 and TRBJ1-5; D is ambiguous. Germline V gene sequence: CDR1 SGHTA, CDR2 FQGNSA. V lost 5 bases and J 7 bases, leaving 9 bases between the germline ends. The CDR3 has 12 residues. The CDR3 DNA is TGTGCCAGCAGCCCGGACTCCCAGCCCCAGCATTTT. Translation gives CASSPDSQPQHF.

The chain carries TRBV12-3 or TRBV12-4 and TRBJ2-5; D gene uncertain. Trimming pared 5 bases from V and 7 bases from J, leaving 14 bases between. CDR3 size: 13 residues. The CDR3 protein is CASSRPPRMTQYF. The CDR3 region has the DNA TGTGCCAGCAGTCGGCCACCCAGGATGACCCAGTACTTC.

The chain recombines TRBV11-2 with TRBJ2-4; tentative D call: TRBD2 (6 bases). The germline gives CDR1 SGHAT, CDR2 FQNNGV. Trimming removed 2 bases from V and 5 bases from J, with 22 bases in between. CDR3 length: 18 residues. CDR3 sequence reads: CASSLSAGGAGTENIQYF. The CDR3 DNA reads as TGTGCCAGCAGCTTATCTGCTGGCGGGGCCGGGACCGAAAACATTCAGTACTTC. Filled out from reference TRBV11-2 and TRBJ2-4, the complete variable domain reads EAGVAQSPRYKIIEKRQSVAFWCNPISGHATLYWYQQILGQGPKLLIQFQNNGVVDDSQLPKDRFSAERLKGVDSTLKIQPAKLEDSAVYLCASSLSAGGAGTENIQYFGAGTRLSVL.

V gene TRBV10-3 combines with J gene TRBJ1-2; D is possibly TRBD1 (5 bases). The CDR3 is made up of 15 amino acids. In germline, CDR1 is ENHRY, CDR2 SYGVKD. V was shortened by 5 bases and J by 1 base, with 14 bases between the two germline ends. The CDR3: CAISPQNRFNYGYTF. CDR3 nucleotide sequence: TGTGCCATCAGTCCACAGAACAGGTTTAACTATGGCTACACCTTC.

As regards this clonotype: With a much larger clone just one base away, this may be a read error. This chain connects TRBV7-2 to TRBJ1-5; D unresolved. CDR1 is SGHTA, CDR2 FQGNSA, per germline. The CDR3 spans 15 residues. The CDR3 loop reads CASGLQGLSNQPQHF. CDR3 bases: TGTGCCAGCGGCTTACAAGGTTTGAGCAATCAGCCCCAGCATTTT.

This clonotype was seen a handful of times. The chain joins TRBV10-3 to TRBJ2-5; weak D call: TRBD1 (7 bases). From germline, CDR1 is ENHRY and CDR2 SYGVKD. CDR3 length: 15 amino acids. Between the trimmed V and J ends, which lost 6 bases and 3 bases, there was a span of 17 bases. Written as DNA, the CDR3 is TGTGCCATCAGGGATGCGGGACAGTTAAAAGAGACCCAGTACTTC. Translation: CAIRDAGQLKETQYF.

A single count supports this clonotype. The chain has TRBV11-2 and TRBJ2-3; D may be TRBD1 or TRBD2 (5 bases each). The CDR3 extends over 16 amino acids. CDR1 and CDR2 (germline): SGHAT, FQNNGV. Trimming shortened V by 5 bases and J by 5 bases, and 20 bases separated the two germline ends. The DNA for the CDR3 is TGTGCCAGCAGCCACCGGGACGCTGGATCAGTAGATACGCAGTATTTT. Amino acids: CASSHRDAGSVDTQYF.

This clonotype was detected ten times or more. The V gene is TRBV7-2, the J gene TRBJ1-2, with D hard to call. The V and J ends lost 5 bases and 0 bases respectively, with 13 bases between them. The length of the CDR3 is 15 residues. The germline V gene encodes CDR1 SGHTA and CDR2 FQGNSA. The CDR3 DNA sequence: TGTGCCAGCAGCCCACAATGGTTGGCTAACTATGGCTACACCTTC. This encodes CASSPQWLANYGYTF.

This clonotype was seen only a few times. The genes are TRBV6-1 and TRBJ1-6, with no clear D. V was clipped by 6 bases and J by 7 bases, with 16 bases between them. This CDR3 spans 15 amino acids. Germline V gene sequence: CDR1 MNHNS, CDR2 SASEGT. The CDR3 loop reads CASRVGRTQNSPLHF. DNA of the CDR3: TGTGCCAGCAGAGTGGGCCGGACGCAGAATTCACCCCTCCACTTT.

The chain has TRBV7-9 and TRBJ1-1; 8 bases match TRBD1. V shed 2 bases and J 6 bases; nucleotides not matched to a gene: 8. The CDR3 has 15 amino acids. Germline assignment: CDR1 SEHNR and CDR2 FQNEAQ (reference sequence). Here the CDR3 reads CASSLLSGGAAEAFF. The CDR3 DNA sequence: TGTGCCAGCAGCTTACTATCAGGGGGCGCCGCTGAAGCTTTCTTT.

The CDR3 is CASSITGREKLFF. In nucleotides, the CDR3 is TGTGCCAGCAGTATCACAGGTCGTGAAAAACTGTTTTTT. This chain links TRBV12-3 or TRBV12-4 with TRBJ1-4; maybe TRBD1 (5 bases). This CDR3 region has 13 residues. V was shortened by 5 bases and J by 7 bases, with 11 bases between the two germline ends.

V gene TRBV20-1 combines with J gene TRBJ2-1; 8 nucleotides align to TRBD2. The CDR3 length is 15 residues. The V and J ends lost 3 bases and 1 base, in that order; junction bases with no gene match: 5. CDR1 DFQATT and CDR2 SNEGSKA come from the germline V gene (reference sequence). CDR3 nucleotides: TGCAGTGCTAGTCATAGCGGGATTTCCTACAATGAGCAGTTCTTC. Translated, it gives CSASHSGISYNEQFF.

The genes are TRBV20-1 and TRBJ2-1, with D perhaps matching TRBD1 or TRBD2 (6 bases each). The CDR3 spans 18 residues. V gave up 0 bases and J gave up 5 bases, with 23 bases separating them. Germline V gene lookup returns CDR1 DFQATT and CDR2 SNEGSKA (reference sequence). DNA of the CDR3: TGCAGTGCTAGAGATATTGTGGTTTGGGGGGCTGACGACAATGAGCAGTTCTTC. Residues: CSARDIVVWGADDNEQFF.

The gene calls are TRBV6-6 and TRBJ2-7, with a tentative D call TRBD1 (5 bases). V gave up 6 bases and J gave up 1 base, with 10 bases separating them. This CDR3 is 13 amino acids long. CDR1 MNHNY and CDR2 SVGAGI come from the germline V gene (reference sequence). Here the CDR3 DNA reads TGTGCCAGCAGCAGACAGCGTTCCTACGAGCAGTACTTC. Its translation is CASSRQRSYEQYF.

Worth noting for this clonotype: The junction shows a germline mismatch at one end, possibly a read error. The chain couples TRBV4-3 to TRBJ2-3, with 9 bases matching TRBD2. The CDR3 length is 14 residues. CDR1 and CDR2 from the germline V gene are LGHNA and YSLEER. CDR3 in amino acids: CASSRRLAADMQYF. As DNA, the CDR3 is TGCGCCAGCAGCCGGAGACTAGCGGCAGATATGCAGTATTTT.

The rearrangement uses TRBV7-2 and TRBJ2-1; TRBD2 might be the D (6 bases). CDR1 SGHTA and CDR2 FQGNSA come from the germline V gene. The CDR3 runs 15 residues. V was cut by 2 bases and J by 3 bases, with 11 bases left in between. In DNA form, the CDR3 reads TGTGCCAGCAGCTTACCTTGGGGGGTCTACAATGAGCAGTTCTTC. This codes for CASSLPWGVYNEQFF.

This clonotype was observed a handful of times. This chain uses TRBV7-2 with TRBJ2-5; maybe TRBD2 (5 bases). Germline V gene sequence: CDR1 SGHTA, CDR2 FQGNSA. CDR3 length: 14 amino acids. Trimming stripped 5 bases from V and 5 bases from J, with 15 bases between. CDR3 coding DNA: TGTGCCAGCAGCCGGACTGCGGATTGGGAGACCCAGTACTTC. It is translated as CASSRTADWETQYF.

The V gene is TRBV7-8, the J gene TRBJ1-5, with D maybe TRBD1 (6 bases). The CDR3 has 17 amino acids. V lost 5 bases and J lost 3, with 20 bases in between. Germline CDR1 reads SGHVS; CDR2 reads FQNEAQ. CDR3 loop: CASSPRTGDNINQPQHF. CDR3 sequence (DNA): TGTGCCAGCAGCCCCAGGACGGGGGACAATATCAATCAGCCCCAGCATTTT.

The chain has TRBV6-6 and TRBJ2-5; D is unclear. The germline V gene encodes CDR1 MNHNY and CDR2 SVGAGI (reference sequence). The CDR3 sequence is 14 residues long. Trimming removed 8 bases from V and 0 bases from J, with 13 bases in between. DNA for the CDR3: TGTGCCAGCGAGCGTGGACCTAACCAAGAGACCCAGTACTTC. It encodes CASERGPNQETQYF.

The chain links TRBV19 to TRBJ2-4; unclear D gene. The CDR3 is 12 amino acids. V was shortened by 5 bases and J by 8 bases, with 10 bases between the two germline ends. Germline V lookup: CDR1 LNHDA, CDR2 SQIVND (reference sequence). In DNA form, the CDR3 reads TGTGCCAGTAGTTCGGGTGGAGACATTCAGTACTTC. Its translation: CASSSGGDIQYF.

This chain links TRBV2 with TRBJ2-2; 7 bases line up with TRBD2. J lost 7 bases, V lost 5 bases, and 4 bases had no gene match. The CDR3 spans 13 residues. CDR1 and CDR2 (germline): SNHLY, FYNNEI. The chain's CDR3 is CASSLGGDGELFF. CDR3 bases: TGTGCCAGCAGTCTGGGGGGGGACGGGGAGCTGTTTTTT.

The chain uses TRBV6-6 and TRBJ2-3; D not resolved. Deletions cut 7 bases from V and 4 bases from J, with 9 bases between. The CDR3 extends over 12 amino acids. Germline lookup yields CDR1 MNHNY and CDR2 SVGAGI (reference sequence). CDR3 nucleotides: TGTGCCAGCACTCGGTCCTCAGATACGCAGTATTTT. Translated: CASTRSSDTQYF.

A few counts support this clonotype. The J gene is TRBJ2-7, the V gene TRBV6-2 or TRBV6-3, with D tentatively TRBD1 (5 bases). The CDR3 covers 24 residues. V was cut by 5 bases and J by 7 bases, with 48 bases left in between. CDR1 is MNHEY, CDR2 SVGEGT, per germline. The CDR3 region is CASSLNEDGFTGRSSRGVRMEQYF. The DNA for the CDR3 is TGTGCCAGCAGTCTAAACGAAGACGGGTTCACCGGGCGGTCGTCTAGGGGCGTACGTATGGAGCAGTACTTC.

The chain recombines TRBV30 with TRBJ1-1; 8 nucleotides line up with TRBD1. The trim removed 1 base at V and 1 base at J, leaving 5 bases unmatched. Germline V gene lookup returns CDR1 GTSNPN and CDR2 SVGIG (reference sequence). The CDR3 runs to 15 residues. The CDR3 is CAWSGTGGKNTEAFF. In DNA form, the CDR3 reads TGTGCCTGGAGTGGAACAGGGGGGAAGAACACTGAAGCTTTCTTT.